This is a list of T cell receptor beta chains from one sample in a study of blood T cell repertoires in COVID-19. Sequencing was performed with immunoSEQ multiplex PCR; in TCRdb, only in-frame clones are kept and a portion is missing. The table lists 60,000 or so clones, just over 90% of them singletons. Input material: peripheral blood. These receptors were obtained from a human donor in a cohort sampled during active COVID-19. Each CDR3 is given with its conserved first and last residue. D genes are given only for firm matches. Clone size is stated in some rows and not others, as once, few, many or a class when expanded.

abundance,d_gene,v_gene,j_gene,CDR3nt,CDR3aa
-,TRBD1,TRBV6-4,TRBJ2-7,TGTGCCAGCACCAACGGGACAGGGGCCTACGAGCAGTACTTC,CASTNGTGAYEQYF
-,TRBD2,TRBV7-6,TRBJ2-1,TGTGCCAGCAGCCCGACTAGCGGCGAGCAGTTCTTC,CASSPTSGEQFF
-,-,TRBV3-1/TRBV3-2,TRBJ1-1,TGTGCCAGCAGCCCATCCGGGACTGTGAACACTGAAGCTTTCTTT,CASSPSGTVNTEAFF
-,TRBD1,TRBV28,TRBJ2-7,TGTGCCAGCAGTTTACGGGTCGGGACAGTCGTCTACGAGCAGTACTTC,CASSLRVGTVVYEQYF
-,-,TRBV3-1/TRBV3-2,TRBJ2-5,TGTGCCAGCAGCCAAGCGGGGGAGACCCAGTACTTC,CASSQAGETQYF
-,TRBD1,TRBV12-5,TRBJ2-2,TGTGCTAGTGGTTTGGGACAGGGAGACACCGGGGAGCTGTTTTTT,CASGLGQGDTGELFF
-,TRBD2,TRBV6-2/TRBV6-3,TRBJ2-2,TGTGCCAGCAGTTCTGTTGGTCCCCCTAGCGGGGGTTCTGTCGGGGAGCTGTTTTTT,CASSSVGPPSGGSVGELFF
-,-,TRBV4-2,TRBJ2-2,TGTGCCAGCAGCCAAGGTCTAGCCGGGGAGCTGTTTTTT,CASSQGLAGELFF
-,-,TRBV15,TRBJ2-7,TGTGCCACCAGCAGAGATGGGGGGACCTACGAGCAGTACTTC,CATSRDGGTYEQYF
-,-,TRBV28,TRBJ1-2,TGTGCCAGCAGGTTCCCGGGGACACCTTCTAACTATGGCTACACCTTC,CASRFPGTPSNYGYTF
-,-,TRBV7-7,TRBJ1-4,TGTGCCAGCAGCTTAGGACTTGGTGAAAAACTGTTTTTT,CASSLGLGEKLFF
-,-,TRBV6-6,TRBJ2-7,TGTGCCAGCAGTTACTCGAATCTAGCTTCAGGCTACGAGCAGTACTTC,CASSYSNLASGYEQYF
-,-,TRBV19,TRBJ2-2,TGTGCCAGTAGTAACGGGTACACCGGGGAGCTGTTTTTT,CASSNGYTGELFF
-,-,TRBV7-2,TRBJ1-5,TGTGCCAGCAGCTTAGCCTGGGCTGGTCAGCCCCAGCATTTT,CASSLAWAGQPQHF
-,TRBD1,TRBV7-2,TRBJ2-5,TGTGCCAGCAGCCTGGGACAGGGACGCTTAGGGACCCAGTACTTC,CASSLGQGRLGTQYF
few,TRBD1,TRBV27,TRBJ1-6,TGTGCCAGCAACCAACAGGGGTATAATTCACCCCTCCACTTT,CASNQQGYNSPLHF
-,TRBD1,TRBV4-3,TRBJ1-1,TGCGTCAGCAGCAAAGACAGGGCCGGTGAAGCTTTCTTT,CVSSKDRAGEAFF
-,-,TRBV12-5,TRBJ2-3,TGTGCTAGTGGCTCGGGACAAAAGGGTACTAGCACAGATACGCAGTATTTT,CASGSGQKGTSTDTQYF
-,-,TRBV19,TRBJ1-1,TGTGCCAGTAGTTGGGACACCAACACTGAAGCTTTCTTT,CASSWDTNTEAFF
-,TRBD1,TRBV5-4,TRBJ1-1,TGTGCCAGCAGCCAACGTCCCGGGACAGGGAGGAGGGCTGAAGCTTTCTTT,CASSQRPGTGRRAEAFF
-,TRBD2,TRBV9,TRBJ2-1,TGTGCCAGCAGCGTGACTACTAGCGGCCCTTACAATGAGCAGTTCTTC,CASSVTTSGPYNEQFF
-,-,TRBV7-2,TRBJ2-3,TGTGCCAGCAGCTTTCTAGCGAGAGATACGCAGTATTTT,CASSFLARDTQYF
-,-,TRBV28,TRBJ2-5,TGTGCCAGCAGTTGGAGACAGGAGACCCAGTACTTC,CASSWRQETQYF
-,TRBD1,TRBV5-1,TRBJ2-1,TGCGCCAGCAGCTTGGACCCGGGACAGGGTCTCAACAATGAGCAGTTCTTC,CASSLDPGQGLNNEQFF
-,-,TRBV7-6,TRBJ1-6,TGTGCCAGCAGCCCTTCAGGGGAGATGGGGTCACCCCTCCACTTT,CASSPSGEMGSPLHF
-,TRBD2,TRBV11-2,TRBJ2-1,TGTGCCAGCAGCTTAGAGACTAGCGGGAGGGCCGCGCAGTTCTTC,CASSLETSGRAAQFF
-,-,TRBV15,TRBJ2-3,TGTGCCACCAGCAACCTAGCTGGGAGTGCAGATACGCAGTATTTT,CATSNLAGSADTQYF
-,-,TRBV7-8,TRBJ1-3,TGTGCCAGCAGCTTAACAGGAGTCACTGACACCATATATTTT,CASSLTGVTDTIYF
-,TRBD2,TRBV28,TRBJ2-7,TGTGCCAGCAGTGCCCCGGGACTAGGATACTACGAGCAGTACTTC,CASSAPGLGYYEQYF
-,TRBD1,TRBV6-2/TRBV6-3,TRBJ2-7,TGTGCCAGCAGTTACGGGACCCGACAGGGCGGAAGGGGCGAGCAGTACTTC,CASSYGTRQGGRGEQYF
-,-,TRBV7-6,TRBJ1-3,TGTGCCAGCAGCTTGGGCAGGGCCCCTGGAAACACCATATATTTT,CASSLGRAPGNTIYF
-,-,TRBV5-8,TRBJ2-2,TGTGCCAGCAGCTTGGCTGTGGCTTGGAACACCGGGGAGCTGTTTTTT,CASSLAVAWNTGELFF
-,-,TRBV28,TRBJ1-6,TGTGCCAGCAGTTTAGAAGCCCCCTCCTATAATTCACCCCTCCACTTT,CASSLEAPSYNSPLHF
-,TRBD2,TRBV19,TRBJ2-3,TGTGCCAGTAATGAGTGGGGTCTAGCGGGAGGTGCAGATACGCAGTATTTT,CASNEWGLAGGADTQYF
-,TRBD1,TRBV6-2/TRBV6-3,TRBJ1-1,TGTGCCAGCAGTTACTCCCAGGGGGGCACTGAAGCTTTCTTT,CASSYSQGGTEAFF
-,TRBD2,TRBV5-6,TRBJ2-3,TGTGCCAGCAGCTTGACTTTCGAACTGGCAGCGGGGGACACAGATACGCAGTATTTT,CASSLTFELAAGDTDTQYF
-,TRBD2,TRBV19,TRBJ2-7,TGTGCCAGTAGTATCCGTATGGTAGGACTAGCGGGGTCAAACTACGAGCAGTACTTC,CASSIRMVGLAGSNYEQYF
-,-,TRBV14,TRBJ2-7,TGTGCCAGCAGCTTATGGGGCGGTACCTACGAGCAGTACTTC,CASSLWGGTYEQYF
-,TRBD1,TRBV25-1,TRBJ1-5,TGTGCCAGCAGTGAAGGACAGGGGGCAGGTCAGCCCCAGCATTTT,CASSEGQGAGQPQHF
-,TRBD2,TRBV5-1,TRBJ2-3,TGCGCCAGCAGCTTGGCAGCGGGAGGGATGGATACGCAGTATTTT,CASSLAAGGMDTQYF
-,TRBD1,TRBV7-2,TRBJ2-1,TGTGCCGGATCCAGGGACAGGGGGTACAATGAGCAGTTCTTC,CAGSRDRGYNEQFF
once,TRBD2,TRBV28,TRBJ2-7,TGTGCCAGCAGTTTAGGGTTAGCGGGAGGGCCCCCCTACGAGCAGTACTTC,CASSLGLAGGPPYEQYF
-,TRBD2,TRBV3-1/TRBV3-2,TRBJ2-7,TGTGCCAGCAGCCAAGGTGCTAGCGGGAGGTACCCCTACGAGCAGTACTTC,CASSQGASGRYPYEQYF
-,TRBD1,TRBV18,TRBJ1-4,TGTGCCAGCTCACTATCAAATCCGGGACAGGCAAATGAAAAACTGTTTTTT,CASSLSNPGQANEKLFF
once,TRBD2,TRBV4-1,TRBJ2-1,TGCGCCAGCAGCCAGAGGCTTGGACTAGCGGGAGGGCCGTCCCCCTACAATGAGCAGTTCTTC,CASSQRLGLAGGPSPYNEQFF
-,TRBD2,TRBV28,TRBJ2-2,TGTGCCAGCGGCTCCACCGGGAGGGTCACCGGGGAGCTGTTTTTT,CASGSTGRVTGELFF
-,TRBD1,TRBV7-2,TRBJ2-1,TGTGCCAGCAGTCAAACCCGGGACAGTAGCGATGAGCAGTTCTTC,CASSQTRDSSDEQFF
-,-,TRBV7-2,TRBJ2-5,TGTGCCAGCAGCTCGAACGGAGTGACTCAAGAGACCCAGTACTTC,CASSSNGVTQETQYF
-,TRBD2,TRBV4-1,TRBJ2-3,TGCGCCAGCAGCTACGGGACTAACACAGATACGCAGTATTTT,CASSYGTNTDTQYF
-,-,TRBV7-9,TRBJ2-3,TGTGCCAGCAGCAGAGCCCTGACGGGAGCAGATACGCAGTATTTT,CASSRALTGADTQYF